The 21 T cell receptor beta chains reported below all come from one sample, sequenced in a study of T cell changes during pregnancy in multiple sclerosis. TCRdb keeps only in-frame clones here, not all; method: immunoSEQ multiplex PCR. The sample carries about 75,000 clones, 90% to 95% recorded once. The starting material was CD4+ T cells from peripheral blood mononuclear cells, obtained after pregnancy. These receptors were taken from a female donor with multiple sclerosis, enrolled in a pregnancy study.

V usage is TRBV6-1 and J usage is TRBJ1-5, with 7 bases lining up with TRBD1. V lost 10 bases to trimming and J lost 7 bases; unmatched junction nucleotides: 13. The CDR3 spans 14 residues. Germline V CDR1 and CDR2: MNHNS, SASEGT. The CDR3, as DNA: TGTGCCACCTACGACAGGGCAACAGGGCAGCCCCAGCATTTT. It specifies CATYDRATGQPQHF.

The chain combines TRBV28 with TRBJ2-7, with D possibly TRBD1 on 6 matching bases. CDR3 length: 14 residues. Trimming cost V 8 bases and J 1 base, with 15 bases left between them. Germline-derived CDR1 and CDR2 are MDHEN and SYDVKM. The CDR3 DNA sequence: TGTGCCAGCGTGGGGGCCGTCGGATCCTACGAGCAGTACTTC. This sequence encodes CASVGAVGSYEQYF.

This chain links TRBV7-6 with TRBJ2-2; 8 positions match TRBD2. The CDR3 is 15 amino acids. CDR1 and CDR2 from the germline V gene are SGHVS and FNYEAQ. V trimming: 5 bases; J trimming: 7 bases; junction bases outside the gene matches: 9. The CDR3 DNA follows: TGTGCCAGCAGCCCCGGGAGGGGGGCGCACGGGGAGCTGTTTTTT. Translating gives CASSPGRGAHGELFF.

J is TRBJ1-4 and V is TRBV27; 9 bases agree with TRBD1. This CDR3 has 18 amino acids. CDR1 is MNHEY, CDR2 SMNVEV, per germline (reference sequence). With 6 bases clipped from V and 2 bases from J, the junction kept 13 bases outside the gene matches. The CDR3 protein is CASSPSGTGLLTNEKLFF. The CDR3 DNA reads as TGTGCCAGCAGCCCGTCCGGGACAGGGCTTTTGACTAATGAAAAACTGTTTTTT.

The rearrangement links TRBV6-5 to TRBJ2-1, with D maybe TRBD2 (5 bases). V was cut by 6 bases and J by 5 bases, with 17 bases left in between. Per germline, CDR1 MNHEY and CDR2 SVGAGI. This CDR3 spans 15 amino acids. CDR3 nucleotides: TGTGCCAGCAGCCAGGCCGGAGGAGGCAACAATGAGCAGTTCTTC. Translating gives CASSQAGGGNNEQFF.

The chain has TRBV19 and TRBJ2-3; 9 bases are a match to TRBD2. Unmatched junction bases numbered 11, after V lost 5 bases and J lost 5 bases. CDR1 LNHDA and CDR2 SQIVND come from the germline V gene (reference sequence). CDR3 length: 16 residues. Written as DNA, the CDR3 is TGTGCCAGTAGTCCAGGGGTACTAGCGGGCAGAGATACGCAGTATTTT. Translating gives CASSPGVLAGRDTQYF.

This chain links TRBV19 with TRBJ2-4; the match to TRBD1 covers 7 bases. The ends lost 4 bases at V and 0 bases at J; junction bases unmatched: 9. Germline lookup yields CDR1 LNHDA and CDR2 SQIVND (reference sequence). This CDR3 is 17 amino acids long. CDR3 residues: CASSRGQPGLAKNIQYF. In DNA form, the CDR3 reads TGTGCCAGTAGTAGGGGACAGCCTGGGTTAGCCAAAAACATTCAGTACTTC.

The DNA of the CDR3 is TGTGCCAGCAGCGTTGGGGGCCTCGAAGACTATGGCTACACCTTC. Its translation: CASSVGGLEDYGYTF. The chain employs TRBV9 and TRBJ1-2, with D possibly being TRBD1 (6 bases). Trimming removed 2 bases from V and 3 bases from J, with 14 bases in between. This CDR3 contains 15 residues. Germline CDR1 reads SGDLS; CDR2 reads YYNGEE. The entire variable domain, with the rest obtained from reference TRBV9 and TRBJ1-2, is as follows: DSGVTQTPKHLITATGQRVTLRCSPRSGDLSVYWYQQSLDQGLQFLIQYYNGEERAKGNILERFSAQQFPDLHSELNLSSLELGDSALYFCASSVGGLEDYGYTFGSGTRLTVV.

The rearrangement uses TRBV12-2 and TRBJ2-3; no DNA check was done on the table's D call, TRBD1. TRBV12-2 is an annotated pseudogene. The CDR3 has 22 amino acids. Here the CDR3 DNA reads TGTGCAAGTCGCTTCTCAAAAGGGACAGGGGGTTTAAACCCAACTAGCACAGATACGCAGTATTTT. Amino acid sequence: CASRFSKGTGGLNPTSTDTQYF.

Written as DNA, the CDR3 is TGTGCCAGCAGCTTGGTAGCGGGCCTCACAGATACGCAGTATTTT. Protein: CASSLVAGLTDTQYF. The rearrangement links TRBV5-6 to TRBJ2-3; 7 bases align to TRBD2. Looked up from germline, CDR1 is SGHDT and CDR2 is YYEEEE. V lost 0 bases and J lost 2; bases outside the gene matches: 3. The CDR3 totals 15 residues.

This sequence joins TRBV5-1 and TRBJ1-1; D is uncertain. Germline-derived CDR1 and CDR2 are SGHRS and YFSETQ. CDR3 size: 14 residues. Trimming left V 0 bases short and J 2 bases short, with 8 bases between. This CDR3 is CASSLVKTNTEAFF. CDR3 bases: TGCGCCAGCAGCTTGGTTAAAACTAACACTGAAGCTTTCTTT. Looking up the rest from reference TRBV5-1 and TRBJ1-1 gives the full variable domain: KAGVTQTPRYLIKTRGQQVTLSCSPISGHRSVSWYQQTPGQGLQFLFEYFSETQRNKGNFPGRFSGRQFSNSRSEMNVSTLELGDSALYLCASSLVKTNTEAFFGQGTRLTVV.

The J gene is TRBJ1-4, the V gene TRBV30; D gene ambiguous. Trimming took off 6 bases at V and 0 bases at J, with 11 bases between the two ends. The length of the CDR3 is 14 residues. CDR1 GTSNPN and CDR2 SVGIG come from the germline V gene (reference sequence). The CDR3 DNA is TGTGCCTGTACCCCCACGGCAACTAATGAAAAACTGTTTTTT. This gives the protein CACTPTATNEKLFF.

The chain is built from TRBV7-9 and TRBJ1-1; D gene unclear. Germline V gene data show CDR1 as SEHNR and CDR2 as FQNEAQ (reference sequence). V lost 5 bases and J 1 base, leaving 11 bases between the germline ends. The CDR3 consists of 14 residues. The CDR3 here is CASSLLSRNTEAFF. Written as DNA, the CDR3 is TGTGCCAGCAGCCTATTGTCGAGGAACACTGAAGCTTTCTTT.

The rearrangement links TRBV6-1 to TRBJ2-5, with D maybe TRBD1 (6 bases). V was trimmed by 2 bases and J by 4 bases, leaving 11 bases between them. Germline V lookup: CDR1 MNHNS, CDR2 SASEGT. This CDR3 spans 14 amino acids. The CDR3 DNA follows: TGTGCCAGCAGTGAATCTGGGGGCGGAGAGACCCAGTACTTC. It encodes CASSESGGGETQYF.

The chain links TRBV28 to TRBJ2-7; 8 positions match TRBD2. The CDR3 extends over 15 amino acids. Looked up from germline, CDR1 is MDHEN and CDR2 is SYDVKM. Losses at the gene ends were 8 bases for V and 9 bases for J; bases not matched to a gene: 18. CDR3 residues: CASSYSRGGVRGQYF. CDR3 nucleotide sequence: TGTGCCAGCTCGTATTCCCGGGGGGGAGTGAGGGGGCAGTACTTC.

The V gene is TRBV5-8, the J gene TRBJ2-7; TRBD2 is a possible D gene (5 bases). The CDR3 loop spans 14 amino acids. Germline-derived CDR1 and CDR2 are SGHTS and YDEGEE. Trimming removed 0 bases from V and 1 base from J, with 8 bases in between. In DNA, the CDR3 is TGTGCCAGCAGCTTGGGACTACTTTCCTACGAGCAGTACTTC. Encoded protein: CASSLGLLSYEQYF.

The rearrangement links TRBV28 to TRBJ1-1, with D uncertain. Germline lookup yields CDR1 MDHEN and CDR2 SYDVKM. The ends were cut back, 7 bases at V and 8 bases at J, with 17 bases in the middle. CDR3 length: 13 amino acids. In nucleotides, the CDR3 is TGTGCCAGCACCCCTCCGAGGCGGGGAGAAGCTTTCTTT. Translated, it gives CASTPPRRGEAFF.

Remarks on this clone: The junction and the germline gene differ at one end; a read error may be behind it. This sequence joins TRBV7-2 and TRBJ1-1; TRBD1 matches at 12 bases. CDR3 length equals 17 residues. Looked up from germline, CDR1 is SGHTA and CDR2 is FQGNSA. The DNA for the CDR3 is TGTGCCAGCAGCAGGGGACAGGGGGCTCGAAATCAAGTCGTGCGGGACTTT. Protein sequence: CASSRGQGARNQVVRDF. Complete variable domain (other parts from reference TRBV7-2 and TRBJ1-1): GAGVSQSPSNKVTEKGKDVELRCDPISGHTALYWYRQSLGQGLEFLIYFQGNSAPDKSGLPSDRFSAERTGGSVSTLTIQRTQQEDSAVYLCASSRGQGARNQVVRDFGQGTRLTVV.

This sequence joins TRBV28 and TRBJ1-3, with a possible D match to TRBD1 (6 bases). The germline CDR1 and CDR2 sequences are MDHEN and SYDVKM. This CDR3 spans 16 amino acids. Deletions cut 4 bases from V and 0 bases from J, with 13 bases between. The CDR3 loop is CASSSQDRISGNTIYF. CDR3 DNA sequence: TGTGCCAGCAGTTCCCAGGACAGAATCTCTGGAAACACCATATATTTT. Full variable domain (rest looked up from reference TRBV28 and TRBJ1-3): DVKVTQSSRYLVKRTGEKVFLECVQDMDHENMFWYRQDPGLGLRLIYFSYDVKMKEKGDIPEGYSVSREKKERFSLILESASTNQTSMYLCASSSQDRISGNTIYFGEGSWLTVV.

J is TRBJ2-7 and V is TRBV7-2; 11 nucleotides align to TRBD2. The CDR3 totals 12 residues. The junction had 4 bases not matched to a gene; V was cut back by 3 bases and J by 12 bases. Germline CDR1 SGHTA, CDR2 FQGNSA. The CDR3 spells CASSLGTSGPYF. CDR3 coding DNA: TGTGCCAGCAGCTTGGGGACTAGCGGCCCGTACTTC.

The chain links TRBV27 to TRBJ2-3, with 11 bases that match TRBD2. J lost 6 bases, V lost 7 bases, and 15 bases had no gene match. Germline lookup yields CDR1 MNHEY and CDR2 SMNVEV (reference sequence). This CDR3 region has 17 residues. DNA for the CDR3: TGTGCCAGCAAGAAGAAACTAGCGGGAGACGGGGGGGATACGCAGTATTTT. Residues: CASKKKLAGDGGDTQYF.